One T cell receptor (beta chain) is described in this entry. The ends were cut back, 1 base at V and 3 bases at J, with 9 bases in the middle. In germline, CDR1 is MGHRA, CDR2 YSYEKL. The CDR3 is 14 amino acids. RNA transcripts yielded amplified TCR beta CDR3 regions. The primer set for the first-round RT-PCR of the TCR CDR3 was HTBI. TCRdb used MiXCR to reprocess the multiplex PCR reads, holding one entry per CDR3 protein. The sample records around 480,000 distinct CDR3 sequences, under 15% being singletons. The source of the sample is a study of T cells in Graves' hyperthyroidism and ophthalmopathy. The TCR was taken from a woman aged 18-29 years with Graves' hyperthyroidism. What was sequenced was blood. This chain uses TRBV4-1 with TRBJ1-2, with D uncertain. The CDR3 region has the DNA TGCGCCAGCAGCCAAGTTTCAGCATACTATGGCTACACCTTC. Translating gives CASSQVSAYYGYTF.